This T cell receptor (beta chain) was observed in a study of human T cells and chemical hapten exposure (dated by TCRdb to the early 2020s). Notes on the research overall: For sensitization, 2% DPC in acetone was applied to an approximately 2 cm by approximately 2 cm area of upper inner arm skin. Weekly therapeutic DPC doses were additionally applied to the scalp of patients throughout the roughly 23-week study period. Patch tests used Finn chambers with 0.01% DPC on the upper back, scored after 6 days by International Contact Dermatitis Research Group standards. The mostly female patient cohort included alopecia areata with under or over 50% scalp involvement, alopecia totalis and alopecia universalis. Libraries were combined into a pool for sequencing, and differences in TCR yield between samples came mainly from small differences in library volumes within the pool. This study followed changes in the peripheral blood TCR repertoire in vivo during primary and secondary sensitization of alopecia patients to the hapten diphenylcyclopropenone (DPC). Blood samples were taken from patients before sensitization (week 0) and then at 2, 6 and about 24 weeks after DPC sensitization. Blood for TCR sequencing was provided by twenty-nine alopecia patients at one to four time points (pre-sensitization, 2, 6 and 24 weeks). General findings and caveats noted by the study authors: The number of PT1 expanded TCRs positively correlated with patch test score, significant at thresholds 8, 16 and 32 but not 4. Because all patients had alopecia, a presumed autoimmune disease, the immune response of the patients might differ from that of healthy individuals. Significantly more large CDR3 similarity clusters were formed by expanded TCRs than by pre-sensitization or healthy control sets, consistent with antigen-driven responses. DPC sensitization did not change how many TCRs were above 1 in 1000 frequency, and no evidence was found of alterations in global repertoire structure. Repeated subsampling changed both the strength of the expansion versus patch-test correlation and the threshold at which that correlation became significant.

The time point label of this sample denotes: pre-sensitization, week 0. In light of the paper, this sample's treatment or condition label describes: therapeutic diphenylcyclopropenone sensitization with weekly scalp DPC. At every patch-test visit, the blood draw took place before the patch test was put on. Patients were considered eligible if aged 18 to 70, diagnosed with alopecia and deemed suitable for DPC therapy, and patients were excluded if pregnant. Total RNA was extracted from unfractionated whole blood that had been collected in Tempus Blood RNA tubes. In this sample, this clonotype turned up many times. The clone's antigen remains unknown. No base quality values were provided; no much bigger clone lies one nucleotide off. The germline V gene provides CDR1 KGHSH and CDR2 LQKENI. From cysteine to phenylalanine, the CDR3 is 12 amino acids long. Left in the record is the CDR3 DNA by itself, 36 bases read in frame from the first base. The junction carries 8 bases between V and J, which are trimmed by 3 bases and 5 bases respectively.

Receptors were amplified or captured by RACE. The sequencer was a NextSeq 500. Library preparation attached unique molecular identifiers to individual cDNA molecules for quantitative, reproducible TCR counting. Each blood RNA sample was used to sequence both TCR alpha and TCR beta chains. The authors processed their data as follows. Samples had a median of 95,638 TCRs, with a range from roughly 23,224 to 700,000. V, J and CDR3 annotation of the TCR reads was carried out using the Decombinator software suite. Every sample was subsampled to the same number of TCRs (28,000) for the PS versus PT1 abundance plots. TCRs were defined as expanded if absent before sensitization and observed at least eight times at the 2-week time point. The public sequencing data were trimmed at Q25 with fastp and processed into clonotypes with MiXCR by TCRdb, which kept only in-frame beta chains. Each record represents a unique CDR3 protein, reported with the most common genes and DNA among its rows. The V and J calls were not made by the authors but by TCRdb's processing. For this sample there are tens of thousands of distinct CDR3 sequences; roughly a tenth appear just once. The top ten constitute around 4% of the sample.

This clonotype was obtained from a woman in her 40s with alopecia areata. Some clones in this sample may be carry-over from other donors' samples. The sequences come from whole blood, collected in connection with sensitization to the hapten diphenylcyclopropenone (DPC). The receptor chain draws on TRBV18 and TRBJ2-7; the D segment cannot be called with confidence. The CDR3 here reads CASSPPGNEQYF. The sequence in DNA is TGTGCCAGCTCACCCCCCGGCAACGAGCAGTACTTC.